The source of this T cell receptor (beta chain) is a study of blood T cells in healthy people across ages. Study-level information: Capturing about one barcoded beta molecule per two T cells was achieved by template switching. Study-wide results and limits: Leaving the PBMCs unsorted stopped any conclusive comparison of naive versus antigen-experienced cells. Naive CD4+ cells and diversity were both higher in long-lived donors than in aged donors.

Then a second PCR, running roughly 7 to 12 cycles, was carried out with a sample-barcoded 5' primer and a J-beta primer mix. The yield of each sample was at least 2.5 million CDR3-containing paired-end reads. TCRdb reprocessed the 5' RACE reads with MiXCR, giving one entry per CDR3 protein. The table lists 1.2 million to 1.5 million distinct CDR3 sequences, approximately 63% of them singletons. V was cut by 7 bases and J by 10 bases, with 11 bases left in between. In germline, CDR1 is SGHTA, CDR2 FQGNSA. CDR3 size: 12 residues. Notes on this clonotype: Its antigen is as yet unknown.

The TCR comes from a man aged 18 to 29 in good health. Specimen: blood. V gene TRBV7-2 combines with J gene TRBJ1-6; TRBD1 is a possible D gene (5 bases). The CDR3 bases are TGTGCCAGCACTCGGGACGACTCACCCCTCCACTTT. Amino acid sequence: CASTRDDSPLHF.